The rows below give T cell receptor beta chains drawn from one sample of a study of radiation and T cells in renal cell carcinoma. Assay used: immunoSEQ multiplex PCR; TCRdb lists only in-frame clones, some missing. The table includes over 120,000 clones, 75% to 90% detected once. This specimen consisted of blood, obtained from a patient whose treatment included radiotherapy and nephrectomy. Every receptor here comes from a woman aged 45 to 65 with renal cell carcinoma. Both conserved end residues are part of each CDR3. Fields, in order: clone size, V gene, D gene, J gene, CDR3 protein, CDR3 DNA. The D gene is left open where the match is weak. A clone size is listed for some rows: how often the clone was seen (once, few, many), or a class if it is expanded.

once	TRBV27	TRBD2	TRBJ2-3	CASSLTSGNAGTQYF	TGTGCCAGCAGTTTAACTAGCGGGAACGCGGGTACGCAGTATTTT
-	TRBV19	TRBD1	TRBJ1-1	CASSQDRDRDFVFF	TGTGCCAGTAGTCAAGACCGGGACAGGGATTTTGTTTTCTTT
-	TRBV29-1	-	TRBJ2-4	CSVGNLAKNIQYF	TGCAGCGTTGGTAACCTAGCCAAAAACATTCAGTACTTC
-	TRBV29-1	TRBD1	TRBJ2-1	CSVDRGLAATVEQFF	TGCAGCGTCGACAGGGGGCTAGCGGCTACGGTTGAGCAGTTCTTC
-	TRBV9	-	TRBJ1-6	CASSAAKGPNSPLHF	TGTGCCAGCAGCGCGGCCAAGGGGCCTAATTCACCCCTCCACTTT
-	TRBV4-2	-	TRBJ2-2	CASSPDINTGELFF	TGTGCCAGCAGCCCTGACATAAACACCGGGGAGCTGTTTTTT
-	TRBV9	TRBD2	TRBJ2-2	CASTRTSGPGELFF	TGTGCCAGCACTCGGACTAGCGGCCCCGGGGAGCTGTTTTTT
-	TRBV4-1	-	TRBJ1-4	CASSQGSHEKLFF	TGCGCCAGCAGCCAAGGGAGTCATGAAAAACTGTTTTTT
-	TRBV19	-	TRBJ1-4	CASSGTGRNGEKLFF	TGTGCCAGTAGTGGAACAGGGAGGAATGGAGAAAAACTGTTTTTT
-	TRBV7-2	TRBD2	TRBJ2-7	CASSKLADLYEQYF	TGTGCCAGCAGCAAACTAGCGGACCTCTACGAGCAGTACTTC
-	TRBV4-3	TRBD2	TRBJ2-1	CASSQESPQFLAGVRNEQFF	TGCGCCAGCAGCCAAGAATCACCTCAGTTTTTAGCGGGAGTTCGCAATGAGCAGTTCTTC
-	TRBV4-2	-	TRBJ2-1	CASTVGGHEQFF	TGTGCCAGCACCGTAGGGGGTCATGAGCAGTTCTTC
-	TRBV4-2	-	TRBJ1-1	CASSQEPGFEAFF	TGTGCCAGCAGCCAAGAACCGGGGTTTGAAGCTTTCTTT
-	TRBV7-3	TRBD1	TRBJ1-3	CASSILQGRSGNTIYF	TGTGCCAGCAGCATACTACAGGGGCGCTCTGGAAACACCATATATTTT
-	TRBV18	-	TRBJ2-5	CASSPRTVQETQYF	TGTGCCAGCTCACCGCGGACAGTCCAAGAGACCCAGTACTTC
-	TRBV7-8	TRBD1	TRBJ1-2	CASSNSGQGVRGYTF	TGTGCCAGCAGCAACTCGGGACAGGGTGTTCGAGGCTACACCTTC
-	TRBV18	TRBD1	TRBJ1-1	CASSPSTGGPAEAFF	TGTGCCAGCTCACCATCGACAGGGGGCCCTGCTGAAGCTTTCTTT
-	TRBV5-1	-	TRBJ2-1	CASSLIPSSYNEQFF	TGCGCCAGCAGCTTGATCCCTAGCTCCTACAATGAGCAGTTCTTC
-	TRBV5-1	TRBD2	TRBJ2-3	CASSSILAGPTDTQYF	TGCGCCAGCAGCTCTATTCTAGCGGGCCCCACAGATACGCAGTATTTT
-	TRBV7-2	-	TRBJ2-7	CASSPGIRGFYEQYF	TGTGCCAGCAGCCCCGGGATCAGGGGTTTCTACGAGCAGTACTTC
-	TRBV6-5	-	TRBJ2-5	CASSYGGPPRETQYF	TGTGCCAGCAGTTACGGAGGGCCTCCGAGAGAGACCCAGTACTTC
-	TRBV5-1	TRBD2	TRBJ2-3	CASSLSLAGTDTQYF	TGCGCCAGCAGCTTGTCACTAGCGGGCACAGATACGCAGTATTTT
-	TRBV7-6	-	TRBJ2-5	CASSQTRLETQYF	TGTGCCAGCAGCCAAACTAGGTTGGAGACCCAGTACTTC
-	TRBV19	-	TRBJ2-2	CASSTRGRSTGELFF	TGTGCCAGTAGTACCCGAGGACGGTCGACCGGGGAGCTGTTTTTT
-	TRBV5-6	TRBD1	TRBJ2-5	CASSWGQGGQETQYF	TGTGCCAGCAGCTGGGGACAGGGGGGACAAGAGACCCAGTACTTC
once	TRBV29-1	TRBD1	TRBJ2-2	CSVAPTGDAGELFF	TGCAGCGTTGCCCCCACAGGGGATGCCGGGGAGCTGTTTTTT
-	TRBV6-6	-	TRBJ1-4	CASNLGITNEKLFF	TGTGCCAGCAACCTGGGGATAACTAATGAAAAACTGTTTTTT
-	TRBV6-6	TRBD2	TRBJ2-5	CASSGWTSGEETQYF	TGTGCCAGCAGCGGATGGACTAGCGGGGAAGAGACCCAGTACTTC
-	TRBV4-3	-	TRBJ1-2	CASSHTGGSNYGYTF	TGCGCCAGCAGCCACACGGGGGGATCTAACTATGGCTACACCTTC
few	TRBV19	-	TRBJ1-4	CASSRTDEKLFF	TGTGCCAGTAGTAGGACGGATGAAAAACTGTTTTTT
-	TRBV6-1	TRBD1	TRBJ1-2	CASNTATGPYGYTF	TGTGCCAGCAACACCGCGACAGGGCCCTATGGCTACACCTTC
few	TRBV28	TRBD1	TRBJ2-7	CASSPPQGPEQYF	TGTGCCAGCAGTCCCCCACAGGGGCCCGAGCAGTACTTC
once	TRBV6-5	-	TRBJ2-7	CASRPRTDLHEQYF	TGTGCCAGCAGGCCGAGGACGGACCTGCACGAGCAGTACTTC
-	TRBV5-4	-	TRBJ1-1	CAEPWAFF	TGTGCCGAACCTTGGGCTTTCTTT
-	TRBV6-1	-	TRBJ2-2	CASSAFPGTTGELFF	TGTGCCAGCAGTGCATTCCCAGGGACGACCGGGGAGCTGTTTTTT
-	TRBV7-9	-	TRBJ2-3	CASSPFKPWDGDTQYF	TGTGCCAGCAGCCCCTTCAAACCCTGGGATGGAGATACGCAGTATTTT
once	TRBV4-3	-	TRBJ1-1	CASSQDGWVAEAFF	TGCGCCAGCAGCCAAGACGGGTGGGTGGCTGAAGCTTTCTTT
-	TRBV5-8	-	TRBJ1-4	CASSPRRTATNEKLFF	TGTGCCAGCAGCCCCCGCCGAACTGCAACTAATGAAAAACTGTTTTTT
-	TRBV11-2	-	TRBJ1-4	CASSRQSGAAGEKLFF	TGTGCCAGCAGCCGTCAGTCAGGGGCAGCCGGTGAAAAACTGTTTTTT
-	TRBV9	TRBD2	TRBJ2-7	CASSVGAGAGEQYF	TGTGCCAGCAGCGTAGGGGCGGGAGCGGGCGAGCAGTACTTC
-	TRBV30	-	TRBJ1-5	CAWRSQVNQPQHF	TGTGCCTGGAGATCACAGGTTAATCAGCCCCAGCATTTT
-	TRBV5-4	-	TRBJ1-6	CASSFNRVMGSPLHF	TGTGCCAGCAGCTTCAACAGGGTAATGGGTTCACCCCTCCACTTT
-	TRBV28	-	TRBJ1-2	CATLRESLYGYTF	TGTGCCACCCTTCGGGAGTCCCTCTATGGCTACACCTTC
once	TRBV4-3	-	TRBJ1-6	CASSQGAGGGENSPLHF	TGCGCCAGCAGCCAAGGCGCGGGCGGCGGCGAAAATTCACCCCTCCACTTT
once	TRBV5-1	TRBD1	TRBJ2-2	CASSQGQAGTGELFF	TGCGCCAGCAGCCAGGGACAGGCGGGCACCGGGGAGCTGTTTTTT
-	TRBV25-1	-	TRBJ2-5	CASNRGVRGWGETQYF	TGTGCCAGCAACAGAGGGGTCCGGGGTTGGGGGGAGACCCAGTACTTC
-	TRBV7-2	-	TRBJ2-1	CASSLDPTHNEQFF	TGTGCCAGCAGCTTAGACCCTACCCACAATGAGCAGTTCTTC
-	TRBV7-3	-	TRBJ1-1	CASSPQGENTEAFF	TGTGCCAGCAGCCCGCAGGGAGAGAACACTGAAGCTTTCTTT
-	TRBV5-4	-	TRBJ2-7	CASSLREQGRHEQYF	TGTGCCAGCAGCTTGAGAGAACAGGGACGGCACGAGCAGTACTTC
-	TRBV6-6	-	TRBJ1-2	CASSLGGDYGYTF	TGTGCCAGCAGCCTCGGGGGAGACTATGGCTACACCTTC